The clone carrying this TCR beta chain was found once. This sample was included in a study of blood T cell repertoires in COVID-19. Study summary: Acute and convalescent COVID-19 specimens originated in the United States, Italy and Spain.

Trimming cost V 3 bases and J 5 bases, with 25 bases left between them. Germline CDR1 is SGHTA and CDR2 is FQGNSA. This CDR3 is 18 amino acids long. Clones were sequenced by immunoSEQ multiplex PCR, and TCRdb holds only the in-frame ones, with some missing. The sample carries roughly 100,000 clones, more than 80% recorded once. The sequence was collected from a woman in her sixties or seventies with acute or convalescent COVID-19. V usage is TRBV7-2 and J usage is TRBJ1-2, with D possibly TRBD1 on 5 matching bases. Material for sequencing was peripheral blood. For the CDR3, the DNA is TGTGCCAGCAGCTTCGGGGGAGAGGAGATATCGTGGGGATATGGCTACACCTTC. Protein: CASSFGGEEISWGYGYTF. The variable domain in full, with the rest retrieved from reference TRBV7-2 and TRBJ1-2, is GAGVSQSPSNKVTEKGKDVELRCDPISGHTALYWYRQSLGQGLEFLIYFQGNSAPDKSGLPSDRFSAERTGGSVSTLTIQRTQQEDSAVYLCASSFGGEEISWGYGYTFGSGTRLTVV.